These 13 T cell receptor beta chains share one sample of origin, sequenced in a study of T cell responses to AZD1222 COVID-19 vaccine. Method: immunoSEQ multiplex PCR; TCRdb's copy keeps in-frame clones and lacks some. Of some 140,000 clones in the sample, about 87% were seen once. Source: peripheral blood, taken on day 0 of AZD1222 vaccination. The receptors come from an adult in good health.

The chain carries TRBV30 and TRBJ1-1, with 7 positions matching TRBD1. Looked up from germline, CDR1 is GTSNPN and CDR2 is SVGIG (reference sequence). The J segment lost 9 bases and the V segment lost 0 bases, leaving 4 bases of the junction unmatched. CDR3 length: 12 residues. The CDR3 DNA reads as TGTGCCTGGAGTGTTAAGGGGGCGCAAGCTTTCTTT. Translation gives CAWSVKGAQAFF.

The genes are TRBV15 and TRBJ1-5, with D perhaps TRBD1 (6 bases). The CDR3 extends over 15 amino acids. The germline V and J ends were trimmed by 0 bases and 13 bases, with 19 bases remaining between them. The germline gives CDR1 LNHNV, CDR2 YYDKDF (reference sequence). CDR3 in DNA: TGTGCCACCAGCAGAGATCAGGGGTGGGACAAAGGGCAGCATTTT. Encoded protein: CATSRDQGWDKGQHF.

This rearrangement joins TRBV19 to TRBJ1-2; tentative D call: TRBD1 (5 bases). This CDR3 contains 14 residues. Trimming removed 3 bases from V and 4 bases from J, with 12 bases in between. Germline CDR1 is LNHDA and CDR2 is SQIVND (reference sequence). In nucleotides, the CDR3 is TGTGCCAGTAGTATCAGGGTAGAAGGCTATGGCTACACCTTC. This gives the protein CASSIRVEGYGYTF.

This rearrangement joins TRBV7-9 to TRBJ2-3, with D unclear. Germline V gene data show CDR1 as SEHNR and CDR2 as FQNEAQ (reference sequence). The CDR3 runs 12 residues. With 2 bases removed from V and 6 bases from J, the gap between germline ends came to 6 bases. CDR3 sequence reads: CASSLYQDTQYF. The CDR3 coding sequence is TGTGCCAGCAGCTTATACCAGGATACGCAGTATTTT.

The V and J genes are TRBV5-1 and TRBJ2-2, with no clear D. V was clipped by 5 bases and J by 5 bases, with 7 bases between them. The CDR3 covers 12 residues. From germline, CDR1 is SGHRS and CDR2 YFSETQ. This chain's CDR3 is CASSGLTGELFF. The DNA for the CDR3 is TGCGCCAGCAGTGGGTTGACCGGGGAGCTGTTTTTT. The variable domain in full, completed from reference TRBV5-1 and TRBJ2-2, reads KAGVTQTPRYLIKTRGQQVTLSCSPISGHRSVSWYQQTPGQGLQFLFEYFSETQRNKGNFPGRFSGRQFSNSRSEMNVSTLELGDSALYLCASSGLTGELFFGEGSRLTVL.

V and J are TRBV5-4 and TRBJ2-2; D unclear. Germline CDR1 reads SGHNT; CDR2 reads YYREEE (reference sequence). There are 15 residues in the CDR3. The V gene lost 3 bases and the J gene lost 4 bases, with 13 bases spanning the gap. CDR3 sequence reads: CASSYSTDRTGELFF. The CDR3 DNA sequence: TGTGCCAGCAGCTACTCCACCGACCGCACCGGGGAGCTGTTTTTT. Filled out from reference TRBV5-4 and TRBJ2-2, the complete variable domain reads ETGVTQSPTHLIKTRGQQVTLRCSSQSGHNTVSWYQQALGQGPQFIFQYYREEENGRGNFPPRFSGLQFPNYSSELNVNALELDDSALYLCASSYSTDRTGELFFGEGSRLTVL.

The chain couples TRBV28 to TRBJ2-1, with 9 positions matching TRBD1. The junction had 11 bases not matched to a gene; V was cut back by 1 base and J by 10 bases. There are 16 residues in the CDR3. In germline, CDR1 is MDHEN, CDR2 SYDVKM. The CDR3 loop is CASSLSGQGTSGEQFF. The CDR3, as DNA: TGTGCCAGCAGTTTATCGGGACAGGGTACCTCCGGAGAGCAGTTCTTC.

J is TRBJ1-1 and V is TRBV6-5; the D is unclear. There are 16 residues in the CDR3. Germline V gene data show CDR1 as MNHEY and CDR2 as SVGAGI. V was trimmed by 4 bases and J by 1 base, leaving 16 bases between them. DNA of the CDR3: TGTGCCAGCAGTTCTCTCCGGGTCGGGCCGAACACTGAAGCTTTCTTT. It is translated as CASSSLRVGPNTEAFF.

The chain joins TRBV5-4 to TRBJ2-7; 8 nucleotides agree with TRBD1. V dropped 5 bases and J dropped 4; count of bases not matched to a gene: 8. Germline CDR1 and CDR2: SGHNT and YYREEE (reference sequence). The CDR3 sequence is 14 residues long. Here the CDR3 reads CASSSSGQGYEQYF. The CDR3 DNA is TGTGCCAGCAGTTCTTCAGGACAGGGTTACGAGCAGTACTTC.

The CDR3, as DNA: TGTGCCAGCAGTTCCCCGAACACTGAAGCTTTCTTT. This gives the protein CASSSPNTEAFF. The chain recombines TRBV28 with TRBJ1-1, with unresolved D. The CDR3 runs 12 residues. Between the trimmed V and J ends, which lost 4 bases and 1 base, there was a span of 4 bases. CDR1 and CDR2 from the germline V gene are MDHEN and SYDVKM.

The rearrangement links TRBV4-3 to TRBJ2-6; perhaps TRBD2 as D (6 bases). Germline V gene data show CDR1 as LGHNA and CDR2 as YSLEER. Trimming pared 0 bases from V and 2 bases from J, leaving 8 bases between. The CDR3 sequence is 16 residues long. The CDR3 sequence is CASSQEWEAGANVLTF. The CDR3 DNA reads TGCGCCAGCAGCCAAGAATGGGAGGCTGGGGCCAACGTCCTGACTTTC.

The chain combines TRBV19 with TRBJ1-5; the match to TRBD1 covers 10 bases. The CDR3 consists of 18 residues. V lost 1 base to trimming and J lost 6 bases; unmatched junction nucleotides: 12. Germline V lookup: CDR1 LNHDA, CDR2 SQIVND (reference sequence). CDR3 region: CASSIGASGTGASQPQHF. DNA of the CDR3: TGTGCCAGTAGTATAGGCGCCAGCGGGACAGGGGCTAGTCAGCCCCAGCATTTT. The whole variable domain, filled in from reference TRBV19 and TRBJ1-5, reads DGGITQSPKYLFRKEGQNVTLSCEQNLNHDAMYWYRQDPGQGLRLIYYSQIVNDFQKGDIAEGYSVSREKKESFPLTVTSAQKNPTAFYLCASSIGASGTGASQPQHFGDGTRLSIL.

This chain joins TRBV5-4 and TRBJ2-3; 12 bases align to TRBD2. CDR1 is SGHNT and CDR2 is YYREEE in the germline V gene (reference sequence). J was trimmed by 3 bases and V by 4 bases; bases with no gene match: 12. The CDR3 is 18 residues long. CDR3 sequence reads: CASSRRTSGNGATDTQYF. The CDR3 bases are TGTGCCAGCAGCCGGAGGACTAGCGGGAATGGCGCAACAGATACGCAGTATTTT.